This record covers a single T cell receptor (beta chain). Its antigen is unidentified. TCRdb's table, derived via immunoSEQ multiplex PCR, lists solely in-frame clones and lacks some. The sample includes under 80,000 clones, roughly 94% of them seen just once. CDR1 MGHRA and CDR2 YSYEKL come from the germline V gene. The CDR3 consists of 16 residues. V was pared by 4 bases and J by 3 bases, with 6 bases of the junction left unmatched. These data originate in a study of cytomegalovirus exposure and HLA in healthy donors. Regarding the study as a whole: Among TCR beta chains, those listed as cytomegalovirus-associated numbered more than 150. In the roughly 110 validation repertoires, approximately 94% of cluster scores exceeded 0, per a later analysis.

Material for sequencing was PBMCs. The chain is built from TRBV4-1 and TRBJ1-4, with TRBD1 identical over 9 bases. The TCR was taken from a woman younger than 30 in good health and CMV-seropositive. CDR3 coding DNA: TGCGCCAGCAGCCGGGATGGGACAGGGCCTAATGAAAAACTGTTTTTT. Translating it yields CASSRDGTGPNEKLFF.